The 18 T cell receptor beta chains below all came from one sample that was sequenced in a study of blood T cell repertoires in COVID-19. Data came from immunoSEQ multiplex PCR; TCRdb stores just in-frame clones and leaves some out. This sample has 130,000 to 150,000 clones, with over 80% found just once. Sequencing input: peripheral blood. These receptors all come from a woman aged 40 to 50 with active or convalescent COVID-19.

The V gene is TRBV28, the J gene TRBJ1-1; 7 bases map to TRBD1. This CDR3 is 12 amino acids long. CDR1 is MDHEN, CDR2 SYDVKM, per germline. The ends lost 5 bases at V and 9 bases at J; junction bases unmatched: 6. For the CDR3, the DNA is TGTGCCAGCAGTCCTCCGACAGGGAAAGCTTTCTTT. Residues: CASSPPTGKAFF.

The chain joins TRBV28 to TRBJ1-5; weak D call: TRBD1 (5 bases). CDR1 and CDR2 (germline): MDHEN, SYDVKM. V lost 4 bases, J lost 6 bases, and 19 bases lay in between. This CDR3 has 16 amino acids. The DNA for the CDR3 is TGTGCCAGCAGTTCATCCGCCAGCCCTACAGGTCAGCCCCAGCATTTT. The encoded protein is CASSSSASPTGQPQHF.

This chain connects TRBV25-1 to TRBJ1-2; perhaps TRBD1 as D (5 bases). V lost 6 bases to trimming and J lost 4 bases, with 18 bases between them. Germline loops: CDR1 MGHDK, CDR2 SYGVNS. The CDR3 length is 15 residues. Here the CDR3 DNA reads TGTGCCAGCAGCCTTGTCGGGCAGGGAGGCTATGGCTACACCTTC. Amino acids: CASSLVGQGGYGYTF.

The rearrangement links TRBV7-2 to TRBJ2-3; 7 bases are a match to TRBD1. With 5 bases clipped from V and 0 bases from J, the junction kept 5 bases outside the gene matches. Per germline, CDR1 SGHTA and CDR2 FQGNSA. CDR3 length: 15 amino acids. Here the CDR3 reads CASSEGAFSTDTQYF. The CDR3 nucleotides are TGTGCCAGCAGCGAGGGGGCTTTTAGCACAGATACGCAGTATTTT. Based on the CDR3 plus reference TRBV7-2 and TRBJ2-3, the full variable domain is GAGVSQSPSNKVTEKGKDVELRCDPISGHTALYWYRQSLGQGLEFLIYFQGNSAPDKSGLPSDRFSAERTGGSVSTLTIQRTQQEDSAVYLCASSEGAFSTDTQYFGPGTRLTVL.

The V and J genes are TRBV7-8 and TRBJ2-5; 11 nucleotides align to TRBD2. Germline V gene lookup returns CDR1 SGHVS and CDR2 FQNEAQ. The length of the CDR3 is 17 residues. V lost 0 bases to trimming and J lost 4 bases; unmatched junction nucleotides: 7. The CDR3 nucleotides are TGTGCCAGCAGCTTAGCACCTGGGACTAGCGGAAGAGAGACCCAGTACTTC. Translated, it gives CASSLAPGTSGRETQYF.

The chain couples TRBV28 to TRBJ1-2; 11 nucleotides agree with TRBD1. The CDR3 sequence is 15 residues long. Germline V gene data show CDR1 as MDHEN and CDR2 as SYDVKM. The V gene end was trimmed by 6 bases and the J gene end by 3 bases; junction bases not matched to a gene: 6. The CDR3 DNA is TGTGCCAGCAGGGCCGGGACAGGGGGGTACTATGGCTACACCTTC. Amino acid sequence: CASRAGTGGYYGYTF.

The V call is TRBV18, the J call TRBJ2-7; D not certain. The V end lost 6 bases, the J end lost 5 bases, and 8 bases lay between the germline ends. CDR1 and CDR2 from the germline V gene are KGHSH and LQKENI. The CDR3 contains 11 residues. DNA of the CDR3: TGTGCCAGCTCGCCAGGCCACGAGCAGTACTTC. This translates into CASSPGHEQYF.

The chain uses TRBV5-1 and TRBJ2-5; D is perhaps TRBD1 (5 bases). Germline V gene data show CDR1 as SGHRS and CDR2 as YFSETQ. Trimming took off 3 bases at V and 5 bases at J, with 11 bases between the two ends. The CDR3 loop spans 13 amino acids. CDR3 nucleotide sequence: TGCGCCAGCAGCTCCAGGGTGATGGAGACCCAGTACTTC. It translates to CASSSRVMETQYF.

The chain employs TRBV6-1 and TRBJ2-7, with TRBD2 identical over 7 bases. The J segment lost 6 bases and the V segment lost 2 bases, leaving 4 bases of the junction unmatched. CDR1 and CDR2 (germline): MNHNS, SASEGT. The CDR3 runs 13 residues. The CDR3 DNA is TGTGCCAGCAGTGAAAATCCGGGGGGCGAGCAGTACTTC. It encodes CASSENPGGEQYF.

CDR3 residues: CASSARWDRGEKLFF. The CDR3 bases are TGTGCCAGCAGTGCCAGATGGGACAGGGGTGAAAAACTGTTTTTT. The rearrangement links TRBV28 to TRBJ1-4; the match to TRBD1 covers 10 bases. CDR3 size: 15 residues. The V segment lost 5 bases and the J segment 7 bases; nucleotides outside the gene matches: 7. CDR1 MDHEN and CDR2 SYDVKM come from the germline V gene.

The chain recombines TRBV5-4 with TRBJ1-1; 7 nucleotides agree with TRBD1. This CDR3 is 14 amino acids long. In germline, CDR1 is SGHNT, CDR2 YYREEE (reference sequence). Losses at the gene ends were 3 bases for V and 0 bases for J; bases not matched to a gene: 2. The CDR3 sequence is CASSSQGMNTEAFF. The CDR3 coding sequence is TGTGCCAGCAGCTCACAGGGGATGAACACTGAAGCTTTCTTT.

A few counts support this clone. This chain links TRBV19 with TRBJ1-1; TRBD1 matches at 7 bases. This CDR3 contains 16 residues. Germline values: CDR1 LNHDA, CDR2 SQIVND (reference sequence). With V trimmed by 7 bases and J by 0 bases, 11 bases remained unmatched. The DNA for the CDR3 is TGTGCCAGTACCACCCGGGACAGCCTTATGAACACTGAAGCTTTCTTT. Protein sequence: CASTTRDSLMNTEAFF.

CDR3 amino acids: CASTYGQGSSYEQYF. The CDR3 DNA is TGTGCCAGTACCTATGGACAGGGGTCTTCCTACGAGCAGTACTTC. The genes are TRBV19 and TRBJ2-7; 9 bases match TRBD1. This CDR3 is 15 amino acids long. From germline, CDR1 is LNHDA and CDR2 SQIVND (reference sequence). V trimming: 7 bases; J trimming: 1 base; junction bases outside the gene matches: 8.

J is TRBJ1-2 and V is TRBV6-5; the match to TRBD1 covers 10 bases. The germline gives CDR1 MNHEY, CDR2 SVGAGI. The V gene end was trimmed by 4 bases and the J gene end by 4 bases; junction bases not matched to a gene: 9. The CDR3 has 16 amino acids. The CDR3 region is CASSWGTGTGAYGYTF. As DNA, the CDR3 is TGTGCCAGCAGTTGGGGGACAGGGACAGGGGCCTATGGCTACACCTTC.

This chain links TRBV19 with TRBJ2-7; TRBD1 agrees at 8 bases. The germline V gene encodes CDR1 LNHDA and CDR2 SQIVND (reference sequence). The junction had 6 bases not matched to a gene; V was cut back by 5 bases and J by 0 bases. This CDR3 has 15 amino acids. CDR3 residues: CASSSAGTGSYEQYF. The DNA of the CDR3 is TGTGCCAGTAGTTCGGCCGGGACAGGCTCCTACGAGCAGTACTTC.

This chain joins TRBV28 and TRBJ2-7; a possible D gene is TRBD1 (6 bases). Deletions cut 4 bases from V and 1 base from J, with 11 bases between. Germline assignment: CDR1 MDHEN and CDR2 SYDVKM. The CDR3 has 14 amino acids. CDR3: CASSSATGSYEQYF. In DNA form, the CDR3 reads TGTGCCAGCAGTTCGGCAACAGGGTCCTACGAGCAGTACTTC. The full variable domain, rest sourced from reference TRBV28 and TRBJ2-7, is DVKVTQSSRYLVKRTGEKVFLECVQDMDHENMFWYRQDPGLGLRLIYFSYDVKMKEKGDIPEGYSVSREKKERFSLILESASTNQTSMYLCASSSATGSYEQYFGPGTRLTVT.

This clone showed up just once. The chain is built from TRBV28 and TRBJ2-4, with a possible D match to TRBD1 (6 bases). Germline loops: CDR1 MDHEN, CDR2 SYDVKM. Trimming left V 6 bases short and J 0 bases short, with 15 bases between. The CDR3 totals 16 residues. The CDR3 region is CASRWTETLAKNIQYF. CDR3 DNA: TGTGCCAGCAGGTGGACAGAAACCTTAGCCAAAAACATTCAGTACTTC.

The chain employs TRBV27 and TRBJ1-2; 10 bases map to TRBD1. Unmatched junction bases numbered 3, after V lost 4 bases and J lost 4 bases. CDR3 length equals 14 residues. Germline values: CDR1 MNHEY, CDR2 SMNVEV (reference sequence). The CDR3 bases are TGTGCCAGCAGTTACGGACAGGGGGGCTATGGCTACACCTTC. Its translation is CASSYGQGGYGYTF.